Listed here are 14 T cell receptor beta chains from one sample, sequenced in a study of metastatic and nonmetastatic thyroid tumors. TCRdb re-called the PCR reads through MiXCR. The table lists under 25,000 clones, under 25% of them singletons. Patients had received no treatment of any kind before thyroid surgery. Sequences were obtained from adjacent normal tissue. These receptor sequences come from a female donor with papillary thyroid cancer or a benign thyroid nodule (not recorded which). Some clones in this sample may be carry-over from other donors' samples.

In this sample, this clone turned up a few times. V usage is TRBV6-1 and J usage is TRBJ1-2; 8 bases map to TRBD1. Germline assignment: CDR1 MNHNS and CDR2 SASEGT. CDR3 length: 14 residues. V lost 7 bases and J lost 6; bases outside the gene matches: 10. CDR3 coding DNA: TGTGCCAGCATTCGACAGGGGTCGTGGGATGGCTACACCTTC. Amino acid sequence: CASIRQGSWDGYTF.

Note on this clone: The junction departs from germline at one end; a sequencing error may be responsible. The chain employs TRBV11-1 and TRBJ2-7; D may be TRBD2 (5 bases). CDR1 and CDR2 (germline): SGHAT, FQDESV (reference sequence). This CDR3 contains 16 residues. The CDR3 DNA follows: TGTGCCAGCATCTTAGAGTACCAGGATCCCTCGGGGGAGCAGTACTTC. Its protein product is CASILEYQDPSGEQYF.

The table lists this clone with a few counts. The chain joins TRBV2 to TRBJ1-2; 8 bases align to TRBD1. The trim removed 6 bases at V and 6 bases at J, leaving 9 bases unmatched. CDR3 length equals 14 residues. The germline V gene has CDR1 SNHLY and CDR2 FYNNEI. The CDR3: CASSPLQGADGYTF. CDR3 nucleotide sequence: TGTGCCAGCAGCCCCCTCCAGGGGGCCGATGGCTACACCTTC.

J is TRBJ2-7 and V is TRBV5-1; perhaps D is TRBD1 or TRBD2 (5 bases each). This CDR3 spans 16 amino acids. The V end was cut by 3 bases, the J end by 2 bases, with 18 bases between. Germline values: CDR1 SGHRS, CDR2 YFSETQ. This CDR3 is CASSWAPGTRTYEQYF. The CDR3 coding sequence is TGCGCCAGCAGCTGGGCCCCGGGGACCAGGACCTACGAGCAGTACTTC.

This chain connects TRBV5-1 to TRBJ1-2; the D is unclear. The germline V gene has CDR1 SGHRS and CDR2 YFSETQ. The CDR3 is made up of 15 amino acids. Trimming took 0 bases from V and 4 from J, leaving 13 bases between them. CDR3 in amino acids: CASSLAPATFYGYTF. The CDR3 nucleotides read TGCGCCAGCAGCTTGGCCCCGGCTACCTTCTATGGCTACACCTTC. The variable domain in full, with the rest retrieved from reference TRBV5-1 and TRBJ1-2, is KAGVTQTPRYLIKTRGQQVTLSCSPISGHRSVSWYQQTPGQGLQFLFEYFSETQRNKGNFPGRFSGRQFSNSRSEMNVSTLELGDSALYLCASSLAPATFYGYTFGSGTRLTVV.

The V gene is TRBV6-1, the J gene TRBJ2-5; D is uncertain. The CDR3 runs 12 residues. V was pared by 6 bases and J by 5 bases, with 10 bases between. The germline V gene encodes CDR1 MNHNS and CDR2 SASEGT. This CDR3 is CASSPVWETQYF. The DNA for the CDR3 is TGTGCCAGCAGCCCCGTGTGGGAGACCCAGTACTTC.

As to this clone: A read error may account for a junction end that differs from germline. The rearrangement links TRBV4-1 to TRBJ2-2, with D perhaps assigned TRBD1 or TRBD2 (5 bases each). The CDR3 spans 16 residues. Germline lookup yields CDR1 MGHRA and CDR2 YSYEKL. The CDR3 loop reads CASSQERGSRTGELLF. The CDR3 DNA reads as TGCGCCAGCAGCCAAGAGAGGGGAAGTCGGACCGGGGAGCTGTTATTT.

This clone has just a few counts. The DNA for the CDR3 is TGTGCCAGCACCAGGGGAGAGGGCTACACCTTC. Encoded protein: CASTRGEGYTF. The chain uses TRBV2 and TRBJ1-2; D perhaps matches TRBD1 (6 bases). This CDR3 contains 11 residues. Germline V lookup: CDR1 SNHLY, CDR2 FYNNEI. V lost 7 bases, J lost 8 bases, and 11 bases lay in between.

The V call is TRBV14, the J call TRBJ2-2, with D possibly matching TRBD1 (7 bases). V lost 4 bases to trimming and J lost 3 bases, with 18 bases between them. The CDR3 sequence is 17 residues long. The germline V gene encodes CDR1 SGHDN and CDR2 FVKESK. The chain's CDR3 is CASSLLFGRGDTGELFF. The DNA for the CDR3 is TGTGCCAGCAGCCTTCTTTTCGGCAGGGGGGACACCGGGGAGCTGTTTTTT.

This clone was seen many times. This CDR3 reads CASSPGTANNEKLFF. CDR3 coding DNA: TGTGCCAGCAGTCCGGGGACCGCAAATAATGAAAAACTGTTTTTT. The chain has TRBV6-1 and TRBJ1-4, with a weak D call TRBD1 (5 bases). The V end lost 5 bases, the J end lost 4 bases, and 14 bases lay between the germline ends. This CDR3 spans 15 amino acids. Germline V gene sequence: CDR1 MNHNS, CDR2 SASEGT.

The chain joins TRBV28 to TRBJ1-5, with TRBD1 matching 10 bases. Germline V gives CDR1 MDHEN, CDR2 SYDVKM. The CDR3 has 18 amino acids. V dropped 8 bases and J dropped 6; count of bases not matched to a gene: 19. DNA of the CDR3: TGTGCCAGCCTCCGGTGGTGGGGGTCGACAGGGGGCCTTCAGCCCCAGCATTTT. Translated: CASLRWWGSTGGLQPQHF. Complete variable domain (other parts from reference TRBV28 and TRBJ1-5): DVKVTQSSRYLVKRTGEKVFLECVQDMDHENMFWYRQDPGLGLRLIYFSYDVKMKEKGDIPEGYSVSREKKERFSLILESASTNQTSMYLCASLRWWGSTGGLQPQHFGDGTRLSIL.

This chain connects TRBV20-1 to TRBJ2-7; possibly TRBD2 for D (6 bases). V was shortened by 1 base and J by 3 bases, with 28 bases between the two germline ends. Germline lookup yields CDR1 DFQATT and CDR2 SNEGSKA (reference sequence). CDR3 length: 19 residues. The CDR3 DNA reads as TGCAGTGCTAGAGGAGAATCGATCCCTAGAGGGAGGTCTAACTACGAGCAGTACGTC. It encodes CSARGESIPRGRSNYEQYV.

The sample holds many counts of this clone. A much larger clone lies one base from this, so it may be a read error. The chain combines TRBV7-9 with TRBJ2-7; TRBD1 agrees at 7 bases. V was clipped by 2 bases and J by 6 bases; unmatched bases: 10. The CDR3 is 15 residues long. From germline, CDR1 is SEHNR and CDR2 FQNEAQ (reference sequence). The CDR3 nucleotides read TGTGCCAGCAGCTTACACATACAGGGGCTCTGCGAGCAGTACTTC. Protein: CASSLHIQGLCEQYF.

By sample share, this clone is medium-sized. This chain connects TRBV7-2 to TRBJ2-1; 12 bases map to TRBD2. Trimming at V came to 4 bases and at J to 0 bases, leaving 10 bases not matched to a gene. The CDR3 is 19 residues long. Germline-derived CDR1 and CDR2 are SGHTA and FQGNSA. In DNA, the CDR3 is TGTGCCAGCAGCTGGAGACTAGCGGGAGACCCGAGCTCCTACAATGAGCAGTTCTTC. Translated: CASSWRLAGDPSSYNEQFF.